The T cell receptor (beta chain) under discussion was sequenced for a study of cytomegalovirus exposure and HLA in healthy donors. Study-wide background: The approximately 110 validation repertoires, a later analysis reported, used the same platform as the 666 first-cohort repertoires.

The repertoire was sequenced with immunoSEQ multiplex PCR; TCRdb's copy has only in-frame clones and lacks some. Of about 130,000 clones in the sample, 90% to 97% are singletons; the top ten hold 1.5% to 2%. Separation from the roughly 700-subject first cohort characterized the roughly 130-subject validation cohort, to which the donors belonged. Overall study results and limits: The investigators catalogued 150 to 200 TCR beta chains as cytomegalovirus-associated. Researchers reported that a few CMV-associated chains were confirmed in vitro as CMV antigen-specific.

Turning to this clone: Antigen: not known.

Germline V lookup: CDR1 KGHSH, CDR2 LQKENI. V lost 6 bases to trimming and J lost 5 bases; unmatched junction nucleotides: 4. The CDR3 sequence is 14 residues long. The sequenced sample was PBMCs. The chain recombines TRBV18 with TRBJ1-3; 10 bases match TRBD1. The clonotype was recovered from a young man in good health and CMV-seronegative. Written as DNA, the CDR3 is TGTGCCAGCTCCCAGACAGGGGGCAGAAACACCATATATTTT. It translates to CASSQTGGRNTIYF. Together with reference TRBV18 and TRBJ1-3, the CDR3 gives the full variable domain: NAGVMQNPRHLVRRRGQEARLRCSPMKGHSHVYWYRQLPEEGLKFMVYLQKENIIDESGMPKERFSAEFPKEGPSILRIQQVVRGDSAAYFCASSQTGGRNTIYFGEGSWLTVV.